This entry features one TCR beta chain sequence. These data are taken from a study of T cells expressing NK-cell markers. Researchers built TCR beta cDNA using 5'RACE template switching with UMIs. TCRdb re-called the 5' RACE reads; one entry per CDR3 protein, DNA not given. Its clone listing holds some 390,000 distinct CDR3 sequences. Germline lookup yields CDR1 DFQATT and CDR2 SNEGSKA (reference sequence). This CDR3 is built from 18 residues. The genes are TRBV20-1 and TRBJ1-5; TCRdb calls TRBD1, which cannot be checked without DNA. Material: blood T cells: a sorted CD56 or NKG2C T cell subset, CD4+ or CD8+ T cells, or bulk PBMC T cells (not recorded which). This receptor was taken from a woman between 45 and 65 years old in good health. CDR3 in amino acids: CSARPGDRASTDNQPQHF.